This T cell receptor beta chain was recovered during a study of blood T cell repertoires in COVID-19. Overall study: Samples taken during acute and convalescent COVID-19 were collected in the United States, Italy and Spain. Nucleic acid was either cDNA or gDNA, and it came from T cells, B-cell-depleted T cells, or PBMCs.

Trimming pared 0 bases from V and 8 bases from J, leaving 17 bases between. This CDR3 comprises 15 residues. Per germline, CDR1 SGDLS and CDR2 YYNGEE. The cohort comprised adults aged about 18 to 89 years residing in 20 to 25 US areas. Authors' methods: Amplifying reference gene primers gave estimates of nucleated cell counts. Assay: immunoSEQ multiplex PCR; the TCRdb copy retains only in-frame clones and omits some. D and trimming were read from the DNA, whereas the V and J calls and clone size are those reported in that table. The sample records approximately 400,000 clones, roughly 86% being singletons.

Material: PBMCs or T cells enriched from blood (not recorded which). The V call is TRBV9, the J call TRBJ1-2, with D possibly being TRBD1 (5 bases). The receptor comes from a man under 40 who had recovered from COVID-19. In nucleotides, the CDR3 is TGTGCCAGCAGCGTAGAGGCGGGGACCTTGGGGGGCTACACCTTC. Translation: CASSVEAGTLGGYTF. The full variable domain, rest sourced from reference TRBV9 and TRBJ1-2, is DSGVTQTPKHLITATGQRVTLRCSPRSGDLSVYWYQQSLDQGLQFLIQYYNGEERAKGNILERFSAQQFPDLHSELNLSSLELGDSALYFCASSVEAGTLGGYTFGSGTRLTVV.